These 24 T cell receptor beta chains were sequenced from one sample in a study of vaccination effects on CD4 cells after COVID-19. Only in-frame clones appear in the TCRdb table, and some are missing; sequencing was by immunoSEQ multiplex PCR. The repertoire consists of some 26,000 clones, with around 69% occurring once and the leading ten covering 11%. The antigens these receptors bind are not known. It was after around 10 days of culture that CD4+ T cells were isolated. The sequencing used CD4+ T cells from PBMCs cultured without peptide, collected before COVID-19 vaccination. The origin of the receptors is a human donor who received a COVID-19 vaccine.

The chain is built from TRBV30 and TRBJ2-1; possibly TRBD2 for D (5 bases). V shed 5 bases and J shed 0 bases, with 17 bases lying between them. Germline assignment: CDR1 GTSNPN and CDR2 SVGIG (reference sequence). The CDR3 runs to 16 residues. The CDR3, as DNA: TGTGCCTGGGTCTCCTCGGACTCAAGCTCCTACAATGAGCAGTTCTTC. It codes for CAWVSSDSSSYNEQFF.

The V and J genes are TRBV11-3 and TRBJ2-1; D is uncertain. Trimming removed 2 bases at V and 4 bases at J, with 6 bases between. Germline V gene data show CDR1 as SGHNT and CDR2 as YENEEA. CDR3 length: 13 amino acids. CDR3 coding DNA: TGTGCCAGCAGCTTAAGCCAGTACAATGAGCAGTTCTTC. As protein: CASSLSQYNEQFF.

The CDR3: CAWSAWDRGSLEQYF. Written as DNA, the CDR3 is TGTGCCTGGAGTGCCTGGGACAGGGGATCGCTCGAGCAGTACTTC. The V call is TRBV30, the J call TRBJ2-7; 10 positions agree with TRBD1. Unmatched junction bases numbered 9, after V lost 1 base and J lost 6 bases. CDR3 length: 15 amino acids. Germline CDR1 reads GTSNPN; CDR2 reads SVGIG (reference sequence).

In its sample, this clone was seen a few times. The chain couples TRBV2 to TRBJ2-6; 8 nucleotides match TRBD1. The trim removed 4 bases at V and 0 bases at J, leaving 5 bases unmatched. The CDR3 is 17 amino acids. Per germline, CDR1 SNHLY and CDR2 FYNNEI. The CDR3 sequence: CASSGGTGRSGANVLTF. The DNA for the CDR3 is TGTGCCAGCAGTGGGGGGACAGGCCGCTCTGGGGCCAACGTCCTGACTTTC.

This clone was detected only a few times. The V call is TRBV30, the J call TRBJ1-2, with 9 bases identical to TRBD1. Germline CDR1 is GTSNPN and CDR2 is SVGIG (reference sequence). The CDR3 covers 14 residues. With 8 bases clipped from V and 10 bases from J, the junction kept 17 bases outside the gene matches. CDR3 DNA: TGTGCCGGGGATCCGGGACAGGGTTTATTCGACTACACCTTC. As protein: CAGDPGQGLFDYTF.

The chain is built from TRBV21-1 and TRBJ2-3; the table's D call, TRBD2, was not checked against the DNA. TRBV21-1 is a pseudogene locus. CDR3 length: 18 residues. The CDR3 DNA reads TGTGCCAGCAGCAAAGGTCGCGGCAGCCCGTGTAGCACAGATACGCAGTATTTT. It encodes CASSKGRGSPCSTDTQYF.

This chain links TRBV5-1 with TRBJ1-2; D is ambiguous. Between the trimmed V and J ends, which lost 0 bases and 3 bases, there was a span of 12 bases. Germline V gene data show CDR1 as SGHRS and CDR2 as YFSETQ. This CDR3 is 15 amino acids long. CDR3 bases: TGCGCCAGCAGCTTGGCCCCCAGACCGGACTATGGCTACACCTTC. Residues: CASSLAPRPDYGYTF.

The DNA of the CDR3 is TGCGCCAGCAGCTTGTTCGGACTCACCAATGAGCAGTTCTTC. Amino acids: CASSLFGLTNEQFF. This rearrangement joins TRBV5-1 to TRBJ2-1, with D maybe TRBD2 (5 bases). CDR1 is SGHRS and CDR2 is YFSETQ in the germline V gene. The CDR3 covers 14 residues. V shed 1 base and J shed 6 bases, with 11 bases lying between them.

The chain links TRBV19 to TRBJ2-2, with D possibly matching TRBD1 (5 bases). Trimming took off 6 bases at V and 1 base at J, with 9 bases between the two ends. This CDR3 has 14 amino acids. Germline values: CDR1 LNHDA, CDR2 SQIVND (reference sequence). The CDR3 DNA reads TGTGCCAGTAGGGCTAGGGGGAACACCGGGGAGCTGTTTTTT. This sequence encodes CASRARGNTGELFF.

J is TRBJ1-2 and V is TRBV7-9; D is unresolved. Deletions cut 5 bases from V and 2 bases from J, with 12 bases between. Germline CDR1 SEHNR, CDR2 FQNEAQ (reference sequence). The CDR3 loop spans 14 amino acids. The chain's CDR3 is CASSRQGLNYGYTF. The CDR3 bases are TGTGCCAGCAGCCGACAAGGCCTAAACTATGGCTACACCTTC.

The chain couples TRBV3-1 (or the pseudogene TRBV3-2) to TRBJ1-2, with D uncertain. The CDR3 covers 13 residues. The V end lost 3 bases, the J end lost 4 bases, and 9 bases lay between the germline ends. CDR1 and CDR2 from the germline V gene are LGHDT and YNNKEL (reference sequence). CDR3 DNA: TGTGCCAGCAGCCAGGGGAACATCTATGGCTACACCTTC. It yields the protein CASSQGNIYGYTF.

V and J are TRBV2 and TRBJ1-4; D possibly corresponds to TRBD1 (6 bases). The V end was cut by 5 bases, the J end by 2 bases, with 15 bases between. Looked up from germline, CDR1 is SNHLY and CDR2 is FYNNEI. The CDR3 extends over 16 amino acids. The CDR3 DNA is TGTGCCAGCAGTAGAAACAGGGTTGGCACTAATGAAAAACTGTTTTTT. It translates to CASSRNRVGTNEKLFF.

This chain uses TRBV19 with TRBJ2-5; TRBD2 matches 8 bases. Germline CDR1 LNHDA, CDR2 SQIVND (reference sequence). The CDR3 is made up of 15 amino acids. V dropped 4 bases and J dropped 2; count of bases not matched to a gene: 6. The CDR3 region has the DNA TGTGCCAGTAGTACGACTAGCGCCTTACAAGAGACCCAGTACTTC. It yields the protein CASSTTSALQETQYF.

The chain is built from TRBV10-3 and TRBJ2-1, with 10 bases matching TRBD2. The germline gives CDR1 ENHRY, CDR2 SYGVKD. The V gene end was trimmed by 3 bases and the J gene end by 4 bases; junction bases not matched to a gene: 6. CDR3 length equals 16 residues. The CDR3 nucleotides are TGTGCCATCAGTGACAAGGGACTAGCGTATTACAATGAGCAGTTCTTC. Its translation is CAISDKGLAYYNEQFF.

CDR3: CAWSTGTLSTDTQYF. The CDR3, as DNA: TGTGCCTGGAGTACCGGGACGCTGAGCACAGATACGCAGTATTTT. The J gene is TRBJ2-3, the V gene TRBV30, with D possibly being TRBD1 or TRBD2 (5 bases each). The CDR3 totals 15 residues. V shed 2 bases and J shed 0 bases, with 12 bases lying between them. CDR1 is GTSNPN, CDR2 SVGIG, per germline (reference sequence).

The chain recombines TRBV7-2 with TRBJ1-2; weak D call: TRBD1 (5 bases). The CDR3 sequence is 14 residues long. Per the germline V gene, CDR1 is SGHTA and CDR2 is FQGNSA. V lost 1 base and J 4 bases, leaving 10 bases between the germline ends. In DNA, the CDR3 is TGTGCCAGCAGCTTAGTAGGGGCAGGCTATGGCTACACCTTC. Protein sequence: CASSLVGAGYGYTF.

This rearrangement joins TRBV28 to TRBJ1-2; TRBD1 matches 9 bases. This CDR3 is 15 amino acids long. After removal of 6 bases from V and 4 bases from J, the junction contained 9 bases not matched to a gene. Looked up from germline, CDR1 is MDHEN and CDR2 is SYDVKM. CDR3 nucleotide sequence: TGTGCCAGCAGCCCGGCGGACAGGGGTGGCTATGGCTACACCTTC. Translated, it gives CASSPADRGGYGYTF.

The chain links TRBV7-2 to TRBJ1-3; no reliable D call. This CDR3 region has 13 residues. Trimming removed 3 bases at V and 8 bases at J, with 11 bases between. The germline gives CDR1 SGHTA, CDR2 FQGNSA. In DNA form, the CDR3 reads TGTGCCAGCAGCTTGAACGGGGTGCACACCATATATTTT. This sequence encodes CASSLNGVHTIYF.

This rearrangement joins TRBV3-1 (or the pseudogene TRBV3-2) to TRBJ2-1, with TRBD2 identical over 11 bases. The CDR3 consists of 15 residues. V lost 4 bases, J lost 2 bases, and 1 base stayed unmatched. Per the germline V gene, CDR1 is LGHDT and CDR2 is YNNKEL (reference sequence). For the CDR3, the DNA is TGTGCCAGCAGCCGTAGCGGGGGGGCCTACAATGAGCAGTTCTTC. Protein product: CASSRSGGAYNEQFF.

This CDR3 is CASTSRGPWGYTF. The CDR3 coding sequence is TGTGCCAGCACCTCCCGGGGCCCCTGGGGCTACACCTTC. V is TRBV7-2 and J is TRBJ1-2, with a possible D match to TRBD1 (5 bases). This CDR3 has 13 amino acids. In germline, CDR1 is SGHTA, CDR2 FQGNSA. With 7 bases removed from V and 8 bases from J, the gap between germline ends came to 17 bases.

The rearrangement joins TRBV19 to TRBJ1-4, with D perhaps TRBD1 (5 bases). This CDR3 is 15 amino acids long. The germline CDR1 and CDR2 sequences are LNHDA and SQIVND (reference sequence). Deletions cut 3 bases from V and 5 bases from J, with 13 bases between. CDR3 nucleotide sequence: TGTGCCAGTAGTATGATTGGCAGGGAGAATGAAAAACTGTTTTTT. Its translation: CASSMIGRENEKLFF.

J is TRBJ2-2 and V is TRBV2, with D tentatively TRBD2 (5 bases). From germline, CDR1 is SNHLY and CDR2 FYNNEI. The CDR3 runs to 15 residues. V shed 4 bases and J shed 2 bases, with 11 bases lying between them. Here the CDR3 DNA reads TGTGCCAGCAGTGGGGAAGGACTCAACACCGGGGAGCTGTTTTTT. Its translation is CASSGEGLNTGELFF.

The CDR3 loop is CASSRLGETQYF. CDR3 nucleotide sequence: TGTGCCAGCAGCCGCCTCGGAGAGACCCAGTACTTC. This chain connects TRBV3-1 (or the pseudogene TRBV3-2) to TRBJ2-5, with no clear D. CDR1 LGHDT and CDR2 YNNKEL come from the germline V gene (reference sequence). The CDR3 sequence is 12 residues long. V lost 4 bases, J lost 4 bases, and 7 bases lay in between.

The chain carries TRBV4-2 and TRBJ1-4; D ambiguous. Deletions cut 0 bases from V and 8 bases from J, with 7 bases between. Germline assignment: CDR1 LGHNA and CDR2 YNFKEQ. The CDR3 sequence is 13 residues long. CDR3 DNA sequence: TGTGCCAGCAGCCAAGATAAGAGGGAAAAACTGTTTTTT. As protein: CASSQDKREKLFF.